The source of this T cell receptor (beta chain) is a study of blood T cell repertoires in COVID-19. About the research overall: Acute and convalescent COVID-19 samples came from the United States, Italy and Spain.

This CDR3 is 15 amino acids long. The V and J ends lost 3 bases and 6 bases respectively, with 17 bases between them. Germline CDR1 reads LGHDT; CDR2 reads YNNKEL (reference sequence). Method: immunoSEQ multiplex PCR; TCRdb's copy keeps in-frame clones and lacks some. The sample lists some 97,000 clones; more than 85% were seen once. This TCR came from a man between 50 and 59 years old with active COVID-19. V and J are TRBV3-1 (or the pseudogene TRBV3-2) and TRBJ1-1; no clear D. Sequences were obtained from peripheral blood. The CDR3 region has the DNA TGTGCCAGCAGCCATCGGACGGGTAGCGTTTCTGAAGCTTTCTTT. This gives the protein CASSHRTGSVSEAFF.